These 7 T cell receptor beta chains came from one sample sequenced in a study of identical twins. TCRdb fed the 5' RACE reads into MiXCR, producing one record per CDR3 protein. The repertoire holds some 900,000 distinct CDR3 sequences, with 12% as singletons. These records were also assigned to another study, of yellow fever vaccine responses in identical twins.

Source material: PBMCs. Receptors were obtained from a woman under 30 in good health.

Of note for this clonotype: A single base separates this from a much larger clone, so it may be a read error. This sequence joins TRBV5-1 and TRBJ2-3; D is possibly TRBD1 (6 bases). There are 14 residues in the CDR3. CDR1 is SGHRS, CDR2 YFSETQ, per germline. The V end lost 4 bases, the J end lost 0 bases, and 9 bases lay between the germline ends. CDR3 sequence (DNA): TGCGCCAGCAGCCGGGACATAAGCACAGATACGCAGTATTTT. It translates to CASSRDISTDTQYF.

This clonotype was counted a few times. This chain joins TRBV15 and TRBJ2-7; D is undetermined. The CDR3 spans 13 residues. Germline CDR1 reads LNHNV; CDR2 reads YYDKDF (reference sequence). V was pared by 5 bases and J by 7 bases, with 15 bases between. The chain's CDR3 is CATSGVAGVEQYF. The CDR3 bases are TGTGCCACCAGCGGGGTGGCAGGTGTGGAGCAGTACTTC.

This clonotype has only a few counts. The chain recombines TRBV11-3 with TRBJ2-2, with D unresolved. V was pared by 4 bases and J by 0 bases, with 12 bases between. The CDR3 consists of 16 residues. The germline V gene has CDR1 SGHNT and CDR2 YENEEA. The CDR3 bases are TGTGCCAGCAGCTCCGCTCGGTTAGCGAACACCGGGGAGCTGTTTTTT. Residues: CASSSARLANTGELFF.

The gene calls are TRBV4-1 and TRBJ2-2, with a possible D match to TRBD2 (6 bases). In germline, CDR1 is MGHRA, CDR2 YSYEKL. The V end lost 1 base, the J end lost 2 bases, and 8 bases lay between the germline ends. The length of the CDR3 is 15 residues. The CDR3 nucleotides read TGCGCCAGCAGCCAAGGTAGCGGAAACACCGGGGAGCTGTTTTTT. This codes for CASSQGSGNTGELFF.

This clonotype appeared many times. This chain joins TRBV12-3 or TRBV12-4 and TRBJ1-4; TRBD1 might be the D (5 bases). V dropped 4 bases and J dropped 5 bases, with 14 bases sitting between them. The CDR3 has 15 residues. The CDR3 loop reads CASSSQGHLNEKLFF. The DNA of the CDR3 is TGTGCCAGCAGTTCCCAGGGCCACTTGAATGAAAAACTGTTTTTT.

In this sample, this clonotype turned up many times. The chain uses TRBV12-3 or TRBV12-4 and TRBJ1-1; D gene unclear. There are 14 residues in the CDR3. V lost 4 bases and J 1 base, leaving 10 bases between the germline ends. CDR3 nucleotide sequence: TGTGCCAGCAGTTGGACCACAACGAACACTGAAGCTTTCTTT. Its translation: CASSWTTTNTEAFF.

This clonotype has only a few counts. V usage is TRBV12-3 or TRBV12-4 and J usage is TRBJ2-1, with 9 positions matching TRBD1. This CDR3 is 14 amino acids long. V lost 7 bases and J lost 4; bases outside the gene matches: 5. Written as DNA, the CDR3 is TGTGCCAGCACCCCGGGACAGGGATACAATGAGCAGTTCTTC. It is translated as CASTPGQGYNEQFF.